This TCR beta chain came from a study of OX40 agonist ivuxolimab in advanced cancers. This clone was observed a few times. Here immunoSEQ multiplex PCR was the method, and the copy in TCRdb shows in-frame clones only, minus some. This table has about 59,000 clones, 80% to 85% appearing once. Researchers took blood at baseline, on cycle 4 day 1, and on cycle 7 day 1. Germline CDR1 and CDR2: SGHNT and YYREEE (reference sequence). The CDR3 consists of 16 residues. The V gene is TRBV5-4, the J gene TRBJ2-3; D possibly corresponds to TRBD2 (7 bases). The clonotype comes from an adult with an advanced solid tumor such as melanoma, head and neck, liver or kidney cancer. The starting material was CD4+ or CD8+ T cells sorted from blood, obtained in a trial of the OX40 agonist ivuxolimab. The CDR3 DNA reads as TGTGCTTCAACGGGGAGGGGGGCGTCTAGCACAGATACGCAGTATTTT. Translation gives CASTGRGASSTDTQYF.